Following are 9 T cell receptor beta chains from one sample sequenced in a study of technical replicates of blood from a few donors. Method: immunoSEQ multiplex PCR; TCRdb's copy keeps in-frame clones and lacks some. Found here are roughly 60,000 clones, approximately 95% of them singletons; the top ten hold 3%. The specimen was PBMCs. All receptors come from a human donor in good health. Some clones in this sample may be carry-over from other donors' samples.

The gene calls are TRBV2 and TRBJ2-7; TRBD1 agrees at 8 bases. The CDR3 totals 13 residues. V lost 4 bases, J lost 3 bases, and 2 bases stayed unmatched. Per germline, CDR1 SNHLY and CDR2 FYNNEI. CDR3 sequence reads: CASSGDRNYEQYF. In DNA form, the CDR3 reads TGTGCCAGCAGTGGGGACAGGAACTACGAGCAGTACTTC.

This chain uses TRBV27 with TRBJ2-7; 7 bases map to TRBD1. The CDR3 loop spans 13 amino acids. Germline V gives CDR1 MNHEY, CDR2 SMNVEV (reference sequence). Trimming at V came to 5 bases and at J to 4 bases, leaving 5 bases not matched to a gene. DNA of the CDR3: TGTGCCAGCAGTCCTATGGGACAGTACGAGCAGTACTTC. It encodes CASSPMGQYEQYF.

V is TRBV12-5 and J is TRBJ2-5, with 11 bases matching TRBD2. CDR3 size: 14 residues. V trimming: 0 bases; J trimming: 14 bases; junction bases outside the gene matches: 8. In germline, CDR1 is LGHNT, CDR2 FRNRAP. CDR3 region: CASGLVPPSGGHYF. The CDR3 region has the DNA TGTGCTAGTGGTTTGGTACCGCCTAGCGGGGGGCACTACTTC. Variable domain in full (rest from reference TRBV12-5 and TRBJ2-5): DARVTQTPRHKVTEMGQEVTMRCQPILGHNTVFWYRQTMMQGLELLAYFRNRAPLDDSGMPKDRFSAEMPDATLATLKIQPSEPRDSAVYFCASGLVPPSGGHYFGPGTRLLVL.

The chain joins TRBV18 to TRBJ2-5, with 7 positions matching TRBD2. Per germline, CDR1 KGHSH and CDR2 LQKENI. The CDR3 loop spans 14 amino acids. The trim removed 1 base at V and 4 bases at J, leaving 3 bases unmatched. The CDR3 bases are TGTGCCAGCTCACCACGGGCTAGCGGAGAGACCCAGTACTTC. Its translation: CASSPRASGETQYF.

The genes are TRBV25-1 and TRBJ2-7; D perhaps matches TRBD2 (6 bases). CDR3 length equals 14 residues. The V gene's germline CDR1 is MGHDK and CDR2 SYGVNS. The germline V and J ends were trimmed by 4 bases and 4 bases, with 14 bases remaining between them. CDR3 region: CASSVGGVKYEQYF. CDR3 DNA sequence: TGTGCCAGCAGTGTCGGGGGAGTGAAGTACGAGCAGTACTTC.

J is TRBJ2-5 and V is TRBV19; 12 bases map to TRBD1. The CDR3 totals 14 residues. The V gene's germline CDR1 is LNHDA and CDR2 SQIVND (reference sequence). Losses at the gene ends were 7 bases for V and 5 bases for J; bases not matched to a gene: 5. CDR3 protein: CASKRDRGRETQYF. The CDR3 coding sequence is TGTGCCAGTAAACGGGACAGGGGGCGGGAGACCCAGTACTTC. The full variable domain, its missing parts supplied by reference TRBV19 and TRBJ2-5, is DGGITQSPKYLFRKEGQNVTLSCEQNLNHDAMYWYRQDPGQGLRLIYYSQIVNDFQKGDIAEGYSVSREKKESFPLTVTSAQKNPTAFYLCASKRDRGRETQYFGPGTRLLVL.

The genes are TRBV15 and TRBJ2-7; the match to TRBD2 covers 12 bases. Unmatched junction bases numbered 4, after V lost 4 bases and J lost 6 bases. Looked up from germline, CDR1 is LNHNV and CDR2 is YYDKDF (reference sequence). The CDR3 is 14 residues long. The CDR3: CATSKLAGGLEQYF. CDR3 DNA: TGTGCCACCAGCAAACTAGCGGGGGGCCTCGAGCAGTACTTC.

The chain uses TRBV7-2 and TRBJ2-3, with 9 bases that match TRBD1. V lost 4 bases, J lost 0 bases, and 2 bases stayed unmatched. This CDR3 has 15 amino acids. Germline loops: CDR1 SGHTA, CDR2 FQGNSA. CDR3 bases: TGTGCCAGCAGCTACAGGGGGCGAAGCACAGATACGCAGTATTTT. Amino acids: CASSYRGRSTDTQYF.

This sequence joins TRBV4-2 and TRBJ2-7; perhaps TRBD1 as D (6 bases). CDR3 length: 16 residues. Germline V gives CDR1 LGHNA, CDR2 YNFKEQ. V was pared by 3 bases and J by 2 bases, with 17 bases between. The CDR3: CASSQTQGRSTYEQYF. CDR3 bases: TGTGCCAGCAGCCAGACACAGGGCAGGAGCACCTACGAGCAGTACTTC.